These 24 T cell receptor beta chains were all obtained from the same sample, sequenced in a study of preoperative IRX-2 immunotherapy in early breast cancer. Clones were read by immunoSEQ multiplex PCR, and TCRdb kept only the in-frame ones, dropping some. Of some 35,000 clones listed, 75% to 85% are singletons. Treatment denoted: preoperative locoregional IRX-2 cytokine immunotherapy. The sequences come from lymph node tissue, collected after IRX-2 immunotherapy. These receptor sequences come from a human donor with breast cancer.

The chain employs TRBV19 and TRBJ1-2; 8 bases fit TRBD1. V dropped 6 bases and J dropped 5; count of bases not matched to a gene: 17. CDR1 is LNHDA, CDR2 SQIVND, per germline (reference sequence). This CDR3 is built from 17 residues. The CDR3 reads CASSNILGQGVRYGYTF. CDR3 DNA: TGTGCCAGTAGCAACATTCTCGGACAGGGCGTAAGATATGGCTACACCTTC.

The CDR3 loop reads CASSLGSGGQETQYF. The CDR3, as DNA: TGTGCCAGCAGCTTAGGGTCAGGGGGTCAAGAGACCCAGTACTTC. This sequence joins TRBV11-3 and TRBJ2-5, with TRBD1 matching over 7 bases. This CDR3 is built from 15 residues. V gave up 1 base and J gave up 2 bases; unmatched junction bases: 4. Germline-derived CDR1 and CDR2 are SGHNT and YENEEA.

This chain uses TRBV19 with TRBJ1-4; D remains ambiguous. V was trimmed by 3 bases and J by 2 bases, leaving 10 bases between them. CDR3 length: 15 amino acids. Germline-derived CDR1 and CDR2 are LNHDA and SQIVND (reference sequence). CDR3 DNA: TGTGCCAGTAGTATCCAGACCGGGACTAATGAAAAACTGTTTTTT. This translates into CASSIQTGTNEKLFF.

This clone showed up just once. The V and J genes are TRBV10-1 and TRBJ2-7; the D is unclear. CDR3 size: 13 residues. The ends were cut back, 2 bases at V and 3 bases at J, with 8 bases in the middle. CDR1 and CDR2 from the germline V gene are WNHNN and SYGVQD (reference sequence). In DNA, the CDR3 is TGCGCCAGCAGTGAGGCCATCCACTACGAGCAGTACTTC. Its translation is CASSEAIHYEQYF.

The chain is built from TRBV6-8 and TRBJ2-7, with D tentatively TRBD1 (6 bases). CDR3 size: 14 residues. Germline V gene sequence: CDR1 MNHGY, CDR2 SAAAGT. V gave up 7 bases and J gave up 0 bases, with 13 bases separating them. The CDR3 coding sequence is TGTGCCAGCACCAAAGACAGGCTCTCCTACGAGCAGTACTTC. Translation gives CASTKDRLSYEQYF.

This clone has a single count. The CDR3 protein is CASSLVSGANVLTF. CDR3 bases: TGTGCCAGCAGCCTCGTATCTGGGGCCAACGTCCTGACTTTC. The rearrangement uses TRBV11-3 and TRBJ2-6; D gene ambiguous. There are 14 residues in the CDR3. Germline V gene sequence: CDR1 SGHNT, CDR2 YENEEA. Trimming removed 5 bases at V and 1 base at J, with 6 bases between.

The genes are TRBV11-3 and TRBJ2-5; 7 bases are a match to TRBD1. The J segment lost 4 bases and the V segment lost 3 bases, leaving 5 bases of the junction unmatched. Germline lookup yields CDR1 SGHNT and CDR2 YENEEA. The CDR3 length is 14 residues. The CDR3 DNA is TGTGCCAGCAGCTTGGAAGGGGGCGGAGAGACCCAGTACTTC. This sequence encodes CASSLEGGGETQYF.

Written as DNA, the CDR3 is TGTGCCAGCTCACAACATGAGTCGGCTGAAGCTTTCTTT. Its translation is CASSQHESAEAFF. This chain uses TRBV18 with TRBJ1-1, with unresolved D. CDR1 and CDR2 from the germline V gene are KGHSH and LQKENI. V lost 4 bases and J lost 6, with 12 bases in between. The CDR3 sequence is 13 residues long. The whole variable domain, filled in from reference TRBV18 and TRBJ1-1, reads NAGVMQNPRHLVRRRGQEARLRCSPMKGHSHVYWYRQLPEEGLKFMVYLQKENIIDESGMPKERFSAEFPKEGPSILRIQQVVRGDSAAYFCASSQHESAEAFFGQGTRLTVV.

This sequence joins TRBV28 and TRBJ1-5; D possibly corresponds to TRBD1 (6 bases). CDR1 is MDHEN, CDR2 SYDVKM, per germline. This CDR3 has 15 residues. V was cut by 3 bases and J by 5 bases, with 14 bases left in between. CDR3 sequence reads: CASSFLLQGHQPQHF. DNA of the CDR3: TGTGCCAGCAGTTTTCTCCTCCAGGGGCATCAGCCCCAGCATTTT.

V usage is TRBV6-8 and J usage is TRBJ1-5; 9 bases are a match to TRBD1. Germline loops: CDR1 MNHGY, CDR2 SAAAGT. The ends lost 5 bases at V and 6 bases at J; junction bases unmatched: 8. The CDR3 has 15 residues. The CDR3 reads CASSTDRGVGQPQHF. CDR3 sequence (DNA): TGTGCCAGCAGTACGGACAGGGGCGTTGGTCAGCCCCAGCATTTT.

The gene calls are TRBV4-1 and TRBJ1-6; the D is unclear. This CDR3 comprises 19 residues. Trimming took off 0 bases at V and 2 bases at J, with 17 bases between the two ends. From germline, CDR1 is MGHRA and CDR2 YSYEKL. Here the CDR3 DNA reads TGCGCCAGCAGCCAAGACCGAGTTCTTAATACAGCCTATAATTCACCCCTCCACTTT. This sequence encodes CASSQDRVLNTAYNSPLHF.

The chain employs TRBV19 and TRBJ1-5; TRBD1 matches 7 bases. Trimming at V came to 6 bases and at J to 3 bases, leaving 5 bases not matched to a gene. The germline gives CDR1 LNHDA, CDR2 SQIVND (reference sequence). CDR3 size: 14 residues. The CDR3 DNA sequence: TGTGCCAGTAGACTGACAGGGAACAATCAGCCCCAGCATTTT. It yields the protein CASRLTGNNQPQHF.

The rearrangement joins TRBV12-2 to TRBJ1-1. TRBV12-2 is a documented pseudogene. There are 14 residues in the CDR3. This CDR3 reads CALRGVGESTEAFF. For the CDR3, the DNA is TGTGCCCTGAGAGGGGTAGGGGAGAGCACTGAAGCTTTCTTT.

The count of this clone is one. J is TRBJ1-1 and V is TRBV7-7; D is unclear. There are 15 residues in the CDR3. Trimming shortened V by 3 bases and J by 2 bases, and 13 bases separated the two germline ends. The germline CDR1 and CDR2 sequences are SSHAT and FNYEAQ (reference sequence). The CDR3 DNA is TGTGCCAGCAGCTTTGAACTGGTCTCCAACACTGAAGCTTTCTTT. Translating gives CASSFELVSNTEAFF.

The CDR3 bases are TGTGCCAGCTCACCGAACCGGGACAGCTCTGGAAACACCATATATTTT. Translated: CASSPNRDSSGNTIYF. The V and J genes are TRBV18 and TRBJ1-3; 7 bases are shared with TRBD1. The CDR3 extends over 16 amino acids. Germline CDR1 KGHSH, CDR2 LQKENI. The trim removed 3 bases at V and 0 bases at J, leaving 5 bases unmatched.

The rearrangement links TRBV28 to TRBJ2-2; D gene unclear. This CDR3 is 13 amino acids long. V was pared by 5 bases and J by 1 base, with 5 bases between. Germline V gene data show CDR1 as MDHEN and CDR2 as SYDVKM. CDR3 in amino acids: CASSAGNTGELFF. The CDR3 DNA is TGTGCCAGCAGTGCAGGGAACACCGGGGAGCTGTTTTTT.

The chain couples TRBV15 to TRBJ1-5, with D hard to call. V lost 0 bases to trimming and J lost 3 bases, with 12 bases between them. Germline values: CDR1 LNHNV, CDR2 YYDKDF (reference sequence). This CDR3 has 16 amino acids. The CDR3 bases are TGTGCCACCAGCAGAGATCCAACTTCTATCAATCAGCCCCAGCATTTT. Amino acids: CATSRDPTSINQPQHF. The full variable domain, rest sourced from reference TRBV15 and TRBJ1-5, is DAMVIQNPRYQVTQFGKPVTLSCSQTLNHNVMYWYQQKSSQAPKLLFHYYDKDFNNEADTPDNFQSRRPNTSFCFLDIRSPGLGDTAMYLCATSRDPTSINQPQHFGDGTRLSIL.

V gene TRBV28 combines with J gene TRBJ2-7, with TRBD2 as a possible D gene (7 bases). The CDR3 length is 13 residues. Germline V CDR1 and CDR2: MDHEN, SYDVKM. Between the trimmed V and J ends, which lost 6 bases and 5 bases, there was a span of 14 bases. CDR3 amino acids: CASRVGGGHEQYF. CDR3 sequence (DNA): TGTGCCAGCAGAGTGGGCGGGGGCCACGAGCAGTACTTC.

The CDR3 DNA reads as TGTGCCAGTAGTATGGGTAATAGCGGTAGCACAGATACGCAGTATTTT. This codes for CASSMGNSGSTDTQYF. This sequence joins TRBV19 and TRBJ2-3, with TRBD2 as a possible D gene (6 bases). Germline assignment: CDR1 LNHDA and CDR2 SQIVND (reference sequence). This CDR3 is 16 amino acids long. V was shortened by 3 bases and J by 0 bases, with 13 bases between the two germline ends.

This clone occurred a few times. The chain uses TRBV19 and TRBJ2-3, with 9 bases that match TRBD2. After removal of 5 bases from V and 7 bases from J, the junction contained 13 bases not matched to a gene. The germline V gene encodes CDR1 LNHDA and CDR2 SQIVND (reference sequence). The CDR3 is 16 residues long. The DNA of the CDR3 is TGTGCCAGTAGTCCGCCACTGCGCGGGGGGGGAAATACGCAGTATTTT. Protein sequence: CASSPPLRGGGNTQYF.

This sequence joins TRBV11-3 and TRBJ2-1, with 9 nucleotides matching TRBD1. The CDR3 has 16 residues. Germline trimming cut 2 bases from V and 3 bases from J; bases unmatched to any gene: 5. Germline V gene data show CDR1 as SGHNT and CDR2 as YENEEA. The CDR3 protein is CASSLTTGGGYNEQFF. In DNA form, the CDR3 reads TGTGCCAGCAGCTTAACGACAGGGGGTGGCTACAATGAGCAGTTCTTC.

This sequence joins TRBV28 and TRBJ1-2; no definite D call. V was cut by 2 bases and J by 4 bases, with 5 bases left in between. CDR1 and CDR2 (germline): MDHEN, SYDVKM. The CDR3 is made up of 12 amino acids. CDR3 bases: TGTGCCAGCAGTTTAATGGGCTATGGCTACACCTTC. Its translation is CASSLMGYGYTF.

This clone was observed a handful of times. The rearrangement joins TRBV11-3 to TRBJ2-7; D is possibly TRBD2 (6 bases). Germline CDR1 reads SGHNT; CDR2 reads YENEEA. Between the trimmed V and J ends, which lost 5 bases and 2 bases, there was a span of 19 bases. The CDR3 sequence is 16 residues long. Here the CDR3 reads CASSPRGVGLPYEQYF. CDR3 nucleotides: TGTGCCAGCAGCCCGCGCGGGGTCGGGCTTCCCTACGAGCAGTACTTC.

V gene TRBV6-8 combines with J gene TRBJ2-3; D gene ambiguous. Per germline, CDR1 MNHGY and CDR2 SAAAGT. There are 12 residues in the CDR3. Trimming took 6 bases from V and 4 from J, leaving 8 bases between them. CDR3 bases: TGTGCCAGCAGAGCAGCCTCAGATACGCAGTATTTT. Translated, it gives CASRAASDTQYF.